This is a list of T cell receptor beta chains from one sample in a study of technical replicates of blood from a handful of donors. Using immunoSEQ multiplex PCR, the repertoire was profiled, and TCRdb retains in-frame clones only, with some absent. This sample yields around 100,000 clones, of which roughly 96% are seen a single time; 0.3% to 0.45% belongs to the top ten. Sequencing used T cells isolated from PBMCs. These receptors were collected from a human donor in good health. Each CDR3 is given with its conserved first and last residue. A D gene is named only where the DNA matches it firmly. Only some rows state a clone size, as once, few, many or a class for expanded clones.

D gene: TRBD2; clone size: -; J gene: TRBJ2-3; V gene: TRBV4-1; CDR3 protein: CASSQDAGGPFWYF; CDR3 DNA: TGCGCCAGCAGCCAAGATGCGGGAGGGCCGTTTTGGTATTTT
D gene: TRBD2; clone size: -; J gene: TRBJ2-1; V gene: TRBV9; CDR3 protein: CASSVPSGGSDNEQFF; CDR3 DNA: TGTGCCAGCAGCGTACCCTCGGGCGGGAGCGACAATGAGCAGTTCTTC
D gene: TRBD2; clone size: -; J gene: TRBJ2-5; V gene: TRBV4-1; CDR3 protein: CASSHLAGVETQYF; CDR3 DNA: TGCGCCAGCAGCCACCTAGCGGGAGTCGAGACCCAGTACTTC
D gene: TRBD2; clone size: -; J gene: TRBJ2-3; V gene: TRBV28; CDR3 protein: CASSLEGLAAVTSTDTQYF; CDR3 DNA: TGTGCCAGCAGCCTCGAGGGACTAGCAGCCGTAACTAGCACAGATACGCAGTATTTT
D gene: -; clone size: -; J gene: TRBJ2-7; V gene: TRBV5-6; CDR3 protein: CASSLGESIYEQYF; CDR3 DNA: TGTGCCAGCAGCTTGGGGGAGTCAATCTACGAGCAGTACTTC
D gene: -; clone size: -; J gene: TRBJ2-7; V gene: TRBV6-5; CDR3 protein: CASTRTPSYEQYF; CDR3 DNA: TGTGCCAGCACCAGGACACCTTCCTACGAGCAGTACTTC
D gene: -; clone size: -; J gene: TRBJ1-2; V gene: TRBV28; CDR3 protein: CASRVTDNYGYTF; CDR3 DNA: TGTGCCAGCAGAGTGACAGATAACTATGGCTACACCTTC
D gene: -; clone size: -; J gene: TRBJ2-1; V gene: TRBV5-1; CDR3 protein: CASSLEAVGGNEQFF; CDR3 DNA: TGCGCCAGCAGCTTGGAAGCGGTGGGGGGCAATGAGCAGTTCTTC
D gene: -; clone size: -; J gene: TRBJ1-1; V gene: TRBV9; CDR3 protein: CASSVGGLTEAFF; CDR3 DNA: TGTGCCAGCAGCGTAGGAGGGCTGACTGAAGCTTTCTTT
D gene: TRBD2; clone size: -; J gene: TRBJ2-3; V gene: TRBV19; CDR3 protein: CASSIGGSPTDTQYF; CDR3 DNA: TGTGCCAGTAGTATCGGGGGGTCACCCACAGATACGCAGTATTTT
D gene: -; clone size: -; J gene: TRBJ2-5; V gene: TRBV4-3; CDR3 protein: CASSQVLVRGETQYF; CDR3 DNA: TGCGCCAGCAGCCAAGTGCTAGTCCGGGGAGAGACCCAGTACTTC
D gene: -; clone size: once; J gene: TRBJ1-4; V gene: TRBV27; CDR3 protein: CASSKKGGTNEKLFF; CDR3 DNA: TGTGCCAGCAGCAAAAAGGGAGGGACTAATGAAAAACTGTTTTTT
D gene: TRBD1; clone size: -; J gene: TRBJ2-7; V gene: TRBV6-5; CDR3 protein: CASSFRGPGAEQYF; CDR3 DNA: TGTGCCAGCAGTTTTAGGGGGCCGGGCGCCGAGCAGTACTTC
D gene: TRBD1; clone size: -; J gene: TRBJ1-1; V gene: TRBV6-5; CDR3 protein: CASYGGQAAFF; CDR3 DNA: TGTGCCAGCTATGGAGGACAGGCCGCTTTCTTT
D gene: -; clone size: -; J gene: TRBJ2-3; V gene: TRBV14; CDR3 protein: CASSQVSGTDTQYF; CDR3 DNA: TGTGCCAGCAGTCAAGTTAGCGGCACAGATACGCAGTATTTT
D gene: -; clone size: -; J gene: TRBJ1-3; V gene: TRBV7-9; CDR3 protein: CASSPPAGPGNTIYF; CDR3 DNA: TGTGCCAGCAGCCCTCCCGCAGGGCCTGGAAACACCATATATTTT
D gene: -; clone size: few; J gene: TRBJ1-1; V gene: TRBV7-6; CDR3 protein: CASSLSYNTEAFF; CDR3 DNA: TGTGCCAGCAGCCTCAGTTACAACACTGAAGCTTTCTTT
D gene: -; clone size: -; J gene: TRBJ1-1; V gene: TRBV27; CDR3 protein: CASSLAGPGTEAFF; CDR3 DNA: TGTGCCAGCAGTTTAGCAGGGCCCGGCACTGAAGCTTTCTTT
D gene: TRBD2; clone size: -; J gene: TRBJ2-1; V gene: TRBV5-1; CDR3 protein: CASTGTSGQYNEQFF; CDR3 DNA: TGCGCCAGCACCGGGACTAGCGGACAATACAATGAGCAGTTCTTC
D gene: -; clone size: once; J gene: TRBJ2-7; V gene: TRBV7-9; CDR3 protein: CASSSTYEQYF; CDR3 DNA: TGTGCCAGCAGCTCCACCTACGAGCAGTACTTC
D gene: TRBD2; clone size: -; J gene: TRBJ2-1; V gene: TRBV9; CDR3 protein: CASSGLAGGDEQFF; CDR3 DNA: TGTGCCAGCAGCGGACTAGCGGGAGGGGATGAGCAGTTCTTC
D gene: TRBD1; clone size: -; J gene: TRBJ2-7; V gene: TRBV14; CDR3 protein: CASSRGQGPSYEQYF; CDR3 DNA: TGTGCCAGCAGCCGGGGACAGGGACCGTCGTACGAGCAGTACTTC
D gene: TRBD1; clone size: -; J gene: TRBJ2-5; V gene: TRBV19; CDR3 protein: CASSITGDAETQYF; CDR3 DNA: TGTGCCAGTAGTATAACAGGGGATGCGGAGACCCAGTACTTC
D gene: TRBD1; clone size: -; J gene: TRBJ2-7; V gene: TRBV4-3; CDR3 protein: CASSQDFGQEAYEQYF; CDR3 DNA: TGCGCCAGCAGCCAAGATTTCGGACAGGAGGCCTACGAGCAGTACTTC
D gene: -; clone size: -; J gene: TRBJ1-2; V gene: TRBV2; CDR3 protein: CASSVVTTGYTF; CDR3 DNA: TGTGCCAGCAGTGTAGTGACAACCGGCTACACCTTC
D gene: TRBD1; clone size: -; J gene: TRBJ1-1; V gene: TRBV2; CDR3 protein: CASRTGQGSTEAFF; CDR3 DNA: TGTGCCAGCAGGACGGGACAGGGGTCCACTGAAGCTTTCTTT
D gene: -; clone size: -; J gene: TRBJ1-1; V gene: TRBV4-3; CDR3 protein: CASSQIWEENTEAFF; CDR3 DNA: TGCGCCAGCAGCCAGATTTGGGAGGAAAACACTGAAGCTTTCTTT
D gene: -; clone size: -; J gene: TRBJ1-2; V gene: TRBV9; CDR3 protein: CASSVQGNYGYTF; CDR3 DNA: TGTGCCAGCAGCGTACAGGGTAACTATGGCTACACCTTC
D gene: TRBD2; clone size: -; J gene: TRBJ2-1; V gene: TRBV6-1; CDR3 protein: CASAYTSGRYNEQFF; CDR3 DNA: TGTGCCAGCGCGTATACTAGCGGACGCTACAATGAGCAGTTCTTC
D gene: -; clone size: -; J gene: TRBJ2-2; V gene: TRBV7-9; CDR3 protein: CASSFLRNTGELFF; CDR3 DNA: TGTGCCAGCAGCTTTCTCCGGAACACCGGGGAGCTGTTTTTT
D gene: -; clone size: once; J gene: TRBJ1-2; V gene: TRBV28; CDR3 protein: CASSLGGYGYTF; CDR3 DNA: TGTGCCAGCAGTTTGGGGGGCTATGGCTACACCTTC
D gene: -; clone size: -; J gene: TRBJ2-7; V gene: TRBV6-6; CDR3 protein: CASSHGSTAYEQYF; CDR3 DNA: TGTGCCAGCAGTCACGGGAGTACCGCCTACGAGCAGTACTTC
D gene: -; clone size: few; J gene: TRBJ2-7; V gene: TRBV14; CDR3 protein: CASSQVDYEQYF; CDR3 DNA: TGTGCCAGCAGCCAGGTAGACTACGAGCAGTACTTC
D gene: TRBD2; clone size: -; J gene: TRBJ2-1; V gene: TRBV30; CDR3 protein: CACGPKGLADYNEQFF; CDR3 DNA: TGTGCCTGCGGGCCCAAGGGACTAGCGGACTACAATGAGCAGTTCTTC
D gene: TRBD2; clone size: -; J gene: TRBJ2-7; V gene: TRBV6-1; CDR3 protein: CASRDLAGSYEQYF; CDR3 DNA: TGTGCCAGCAGAGACTTAGCGGGATCTTACGAGCAGTACTTC
D gene: -; clone size: once; J gene: TRBJ2-1; V gene: TRBV7-3; CDR3 protein: CASSLTELAYNEQFF; CDR3 DNA: TGTGCCAGCAGCTTAACGGAGCTAGCTTACAATGAGCAGTTCTTC
D gene: -; clone size: -; J gene: TRBJ1-1; V gene: TRBV6-5; CDR3 protein: CASSYSISGGTEAFF; CDR3 DNA: TGTGCCAGCAGTTACTCGATATCGGGGGGCACTGAAGCTTTCTTT
D gene: TRBD1; clone size: -; J gene: TRBJ2-7; V gene: TRBV9; CDR3 protein: CASSGGGQGPYEQYF; CDR3 DNA: TGTGCCAGCAGCGGGGGAGGACAGGGACCCTACGAGCAGTACTTC
D gene: TRBD1; clone size: -; J gene: TRBJ1-3; V gene: TRBV7-8; CDR3 protein: CASSSILGTGENTIYF; CDR3 DNA: TGTGCCAGCAGCTCAATACTCGGGACAGGCGAAAACACCATATATTTT
D gene: -; clone size: -; J gene: TRBJ1-2; V gene: TRBV5-4; CDR3 protein: CASSLTWTEYYGYTF; CDR3 DNA: TGTGCCAGCAGCTTAACATGGACAGAGTACTATGGCTACACCTTC
D gene: TRBD1; clone size: -; J gene: TRBJ2-2; V gene: TRBV6-1; CDR3 protein: CASNYRGSGELFF; CDR3 DNA: TGTGCCAGCAATTACAGGGGTTCCGGGGAGCTGTTTTTT
D gene: -; clone size: -; J gene: TRBJ1-1; V gene: TRBV30; CDR3 protein: CAWNRDTEAFF; CDR3 DNA: TGTGCCTGGAACAGGGACACTGAAGCTTTCTTT
D gene: -; clone size: -; J gene: TRBJ2-3; V gene: TRBV7-9; CDR3 protein: CASSFQSGPSTDTQYF; CDR3 DNA: TGTGCCAGCAGTTTCCAAAGCGGACCGTCCACAGATACGCAGTATTTT
D gene: -; clone size: -; J gene: TRBJ2-1; V gene: TRBV4-3; CDR3 protein: CASSQVTGSYNEQFF; CDR3 DNA: TGCGCCAGCAGCCAAGTAACGGGCTCCTACAATGAGCAGTTCTTC
D gene: -; clone size: -; J gene: TRBJ2-1; V gene: TRBV9; CDR3 protein: CASSGSGINNEQFF; CDR3 DNA: TGTGCCAGCAGCGGTAGCGGTATAAACAATGAGCAGTTCTTC
D gene: -; clone size: -; J gene: TRBJ1-2; V gene: TRBV29-1; CDR3 protein: CSTWTVGARGYTF; CDR3 DNA: TGCAGCACTTGGACGGTGGGGGCGAGAGGCTACACCTTC
D gene: TRBD2; clone size: -; J gene: TRBJ2-1; V gene: TRBV5-5; CDR3 protein: CASSLSSGHYNEQFF; CDR3 DNA: TGTGCCAGCAGCTTGAGTAGCGGGCACTACAATGAGCAGTTCTTC
D gene: -; clone size: -; J gene: TRBJ2-6; V gene: TRBV27; CDR3 protein: CASSYLQSGANVLTF; CDR3 DNA: TGTGCCAGCAGTTACCTCCAGTCTGGGGCCAACGTCCTGACTTTC
D gene: -; clone size: -; J gene: TRBJ1-5; V gene: TRBV4-1; CDR3 protein: CASSQEGSRTDDQPQHF; CDR3 DNA: TGCGCCAGCAGCCAAGAGGGCAGCCGGACAGATGATCAGCCCCAGCATTTT
D gene: -; clone size: -; J gene: TRBJ1-3; V gene: TRBV2; CDR3 protein: CASQQGLANTIYF; CDR3 DNA: TGTGCCAGCCAACAGGGATTGGCAAACACCATATATTTT
D gene: -; clone size: -; J gene: TRBJ1-5; V gene: TRBV21-1; CDR3 protein: CASSKATTGALRQPQHF; CDR3 DNA: TGTGCCAGCAGCAAAGCCACGACAGGGGCGTTAAGGCAGCCCCAGCATTTT
D gene: -; clone size: -; J gene: TRBJ1-2; V gene: TRBV7-9; CDR3 protein: CASSFLIMEGYTF; CDR3 DNA: TGTGCCAGCAGCTTTCTGATCATGGAGGGCTACACCTTC